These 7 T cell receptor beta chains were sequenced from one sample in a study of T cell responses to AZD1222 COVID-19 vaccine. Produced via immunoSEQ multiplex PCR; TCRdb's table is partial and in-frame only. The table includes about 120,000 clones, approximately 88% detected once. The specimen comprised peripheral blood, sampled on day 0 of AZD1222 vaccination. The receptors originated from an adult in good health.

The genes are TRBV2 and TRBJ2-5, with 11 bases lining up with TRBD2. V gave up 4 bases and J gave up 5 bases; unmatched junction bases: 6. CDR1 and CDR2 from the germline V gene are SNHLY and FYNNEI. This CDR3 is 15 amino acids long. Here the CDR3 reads CASSASSGGRETQYF. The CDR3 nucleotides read TGTGCCAGCAGTGCCTCTAGCGGGGGGCGGGAGACCCAGTACTTC. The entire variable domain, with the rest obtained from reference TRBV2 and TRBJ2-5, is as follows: EPEVTQTPSHQVTQMGQEVILRCVPISNHLYFYWYRQILGQKVEFLVSFYNNEISEKSEIFDDQFSVERPDGSNFTLKIRSTKLEDSAMYFCASSASSGGRETQYFGPGTRLLVL.

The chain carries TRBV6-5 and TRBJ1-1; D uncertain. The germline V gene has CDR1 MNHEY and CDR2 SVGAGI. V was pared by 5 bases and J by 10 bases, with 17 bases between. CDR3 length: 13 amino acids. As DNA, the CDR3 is TGTGCCAGCAGTCGCTCTACAGTGTTTTTAGCTTTCTTT. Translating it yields CASSRSTVFLAFF.

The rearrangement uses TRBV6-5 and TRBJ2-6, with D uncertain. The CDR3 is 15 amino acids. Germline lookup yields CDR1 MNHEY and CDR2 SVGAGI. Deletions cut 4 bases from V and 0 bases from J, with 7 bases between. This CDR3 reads CASSSGSSGANVLTF. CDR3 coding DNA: TGTGCCAGCAGTTCGGGCAGCTCTGGGGCCAACGTCCTGACTTTC.

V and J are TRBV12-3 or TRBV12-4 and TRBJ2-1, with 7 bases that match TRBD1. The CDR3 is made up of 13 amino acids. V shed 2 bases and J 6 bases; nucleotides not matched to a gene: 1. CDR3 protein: CASSLPGGNEQFF. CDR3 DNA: TGTGCCAGCAGTTTACCAGGGGGCAATGAGCAGTTCTTC.

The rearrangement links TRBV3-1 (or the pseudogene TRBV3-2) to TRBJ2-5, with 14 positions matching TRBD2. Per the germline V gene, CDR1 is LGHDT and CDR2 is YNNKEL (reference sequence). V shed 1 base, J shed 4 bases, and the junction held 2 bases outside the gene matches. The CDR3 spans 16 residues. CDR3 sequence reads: CASSQGTSGGRETQYF. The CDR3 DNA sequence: TGTGCCAGCAGCCAAGGGACTAGCGGGGGGCGAGAGACCCAGTACTTC.

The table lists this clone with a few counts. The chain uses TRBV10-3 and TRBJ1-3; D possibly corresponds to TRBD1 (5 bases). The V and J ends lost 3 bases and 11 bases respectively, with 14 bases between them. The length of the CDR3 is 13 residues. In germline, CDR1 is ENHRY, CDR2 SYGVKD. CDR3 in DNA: TGTGCCATCAGTGACCAGGGCCAACACTCCATATATTTT. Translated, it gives CAISDQGQHSIYF.

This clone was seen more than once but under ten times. The CDR3 is CASTPSSGGPDTQYF. CDR3 bases: TGTGCCAGCACCCCCTCCTCAGGGGGTCCAGATACGCAGTATTTT. The V gene is TRBV3-1 (or the pseudogene TRBV3-2), the J gene TRBJ2-3, with TRBD1 matching over 7 bases. Unmatched junction bases numbered 11, after V lost 7 bases and J lost 4 bases. The length of the CDR3 is 15 residues. The germline V gene has CDR1 LGHDT and CDR2 YNNKEL (reference sequence).